This TCR beta chain was identified during a study of blood T cell repertoires in COVID-19. On the study more broadly: Nucleic acid was either cDNA or gDNA, and it came from T cells, B-cell-depleted T cells, or PBMCs.

In the authors' workflow: How many nucleated cells were present was estimated from reference gene primer amplification. Generated by immunoSEQ multiplex PCR, the TCRdb table keeps only in-frame clones and is missing some. Clone size and V and J calls were adopted from that table, with D and trimming inferred from the DNA. This table has approximately 180,000 clones, roughly 80% appearing once. This sequence originates from a woman aged 45-65 years who had recovered from COVID-19. The specimen was PBMCs or T cells enriched from blood (not recorded which).

CDR3 bases: TGTGCCAGCAGCCCGGGACACTCTATCAATCAGCCCCAGCATTTT. Its protein is CASSPGHSINQPQHF. The chain links TRBV7-2 to TRBJ1-5, with D maybe TRBD1 (6 bases). The germline V gene has CDR1 SGHTA and CDR2 FQGNSA. The CDR3 runs to 15 residues. With 5 bases removed from V and 3 bases from J, the gap between germline ends came to 14 bases.